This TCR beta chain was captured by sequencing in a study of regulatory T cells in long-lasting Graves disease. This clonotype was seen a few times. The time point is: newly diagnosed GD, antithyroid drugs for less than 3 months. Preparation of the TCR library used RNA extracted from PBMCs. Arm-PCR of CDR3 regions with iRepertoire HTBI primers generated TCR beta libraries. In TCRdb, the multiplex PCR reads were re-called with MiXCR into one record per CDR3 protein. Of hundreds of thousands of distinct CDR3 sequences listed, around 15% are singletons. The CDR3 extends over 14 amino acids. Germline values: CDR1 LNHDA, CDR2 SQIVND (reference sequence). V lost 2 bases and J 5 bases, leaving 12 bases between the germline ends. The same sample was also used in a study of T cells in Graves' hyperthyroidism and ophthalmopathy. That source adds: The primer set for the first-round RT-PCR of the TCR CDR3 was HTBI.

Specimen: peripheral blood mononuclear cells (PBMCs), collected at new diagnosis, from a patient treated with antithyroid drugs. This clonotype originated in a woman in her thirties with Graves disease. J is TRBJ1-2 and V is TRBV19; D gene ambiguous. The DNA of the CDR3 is TGTGCCAGTAGTATAAGACGAGGCATTTATGGCTACACCTTC. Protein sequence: CASSIRRGIYGYTF.